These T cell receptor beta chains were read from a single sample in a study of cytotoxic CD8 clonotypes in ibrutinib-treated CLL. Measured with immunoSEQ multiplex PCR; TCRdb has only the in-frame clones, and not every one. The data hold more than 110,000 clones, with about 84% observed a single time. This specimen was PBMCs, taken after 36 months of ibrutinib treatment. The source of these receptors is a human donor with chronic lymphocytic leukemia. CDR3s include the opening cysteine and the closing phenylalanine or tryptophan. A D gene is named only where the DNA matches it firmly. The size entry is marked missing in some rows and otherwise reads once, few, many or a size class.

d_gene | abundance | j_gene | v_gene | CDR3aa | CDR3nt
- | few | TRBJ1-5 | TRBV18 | CASSPVNSNQPQHF | TGTGCCAGCTCACCAGTCAATAGCAATCAGCCCCAGCATTTT
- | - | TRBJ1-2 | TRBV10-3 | CAISESRTRVNYGYTF | TGTGCCATCAGTGAGTCGCGAACCAGGGTCAACTATGGCTACACCTTC
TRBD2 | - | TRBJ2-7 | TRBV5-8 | CASSYLADPYEQYF | TGTGCCAGCAGCTATCTAGCGGACCCCTACGAGCAGTACTTC
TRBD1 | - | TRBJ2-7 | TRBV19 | CASRDREGPYEQYF | TGTGCCAGTAGGGACAGGGAAGGGCCCTACGAGCAGTACTTC
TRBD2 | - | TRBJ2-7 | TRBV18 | CASSPPGTSGYEQYF | TGTGCCAGCTCACCTCCCGGGACTAGCGGCTACGAGCAGTACTTC
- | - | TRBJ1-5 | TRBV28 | CASSLGGRYNQPQHF | TGTGCCAGCAGTTTGGGGGGCAGGTACAATCAGCCCCAGCATTTT
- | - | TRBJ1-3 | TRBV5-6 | CASLTGPNYVNTIYF | TGTGCCAGCTTAACGGGGCCGAACTACGTAAACACCATATATTTT
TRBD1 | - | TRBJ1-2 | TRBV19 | CASSMTGWDGYTF | TGTGCCAGTAGTATGACAGGGTGGGATGGCTACACCTTC
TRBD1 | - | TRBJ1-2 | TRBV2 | CASGRDRGRDYGYTF | TGTGCCAGCGGGAGAGACAGGGGGCGGGACTATGGCTACACCTTC
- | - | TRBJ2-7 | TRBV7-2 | CASSLFVGEQYF | TGTGCCAGCAGCTTGTTTGTTGGCGAGCAGTACTTC
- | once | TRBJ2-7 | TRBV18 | CASSPPGTYEQYF | TGTGCCAGCTCACCTCCCGGGACCTACGAGCAGTACTTC
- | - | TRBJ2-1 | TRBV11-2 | CASSLTNYNEQFF | TGTGCCAGCAGCTTGACAAATTACAATGAGCAGTTCTTC
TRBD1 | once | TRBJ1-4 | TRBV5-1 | CASSPPDRSGEKLFF | TGCGCCAGCAGCCCTCCGGACAGGTCCGGCGAAAAACTGTTTTTT
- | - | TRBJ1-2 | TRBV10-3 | CAISEEGYTF | TGTGCCATCAGTGAAGAGGGCTACACCTTC
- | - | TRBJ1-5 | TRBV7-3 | CASPWAIWQPQHF | TGTGCCAGCCCCTGGGCAATTTGGCAGCCCCAGCATTTT
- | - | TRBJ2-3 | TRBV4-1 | CASSHRQYDTQYF | TGCGCCAGCAGCCATCGACAGTACGATACGCAGTATTTT
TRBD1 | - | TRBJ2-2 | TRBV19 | CASSGPGQRSTGELFF | TGTGCCAGTAGTGGACCGGGACAGCGGTCCACCGGGGAGCTGTTTTTT
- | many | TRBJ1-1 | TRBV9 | CASNLSPNTEAFF | TGTGCCAGCAATCTCTCCCCGAACACTGAAGCTTTCTTT
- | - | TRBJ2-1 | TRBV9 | CASSVGSVDYNEQFF | TGTGCCAGCAGCGTAGGGAGCGTCGACTACAATGAGCAGTTCTTC
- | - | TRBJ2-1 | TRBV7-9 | CASSFSGKSYNEQFF | TGTGCCAGCAGCTTTAGCGGAAAATCCTACAATGAGCAGTTCTTC
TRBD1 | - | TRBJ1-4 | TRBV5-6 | CASSWNGQGGIF | TGTGCCAGCAGCTGGAACGGACAGGGAGGGATTTTT
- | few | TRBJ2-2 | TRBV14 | CASSHTGQANTGELFF | TGTGCCAGCAGCCATACGGGGCAAGCGAACACCGGGGAGCTGTTTTTT
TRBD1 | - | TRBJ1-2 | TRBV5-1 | CASSLASGTGVYGYTF | TGCGCCAGCAGCTTGGCTTCCGGGACAGGGGTCTATGGCTACACCTTC
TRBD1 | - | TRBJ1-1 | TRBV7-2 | CASSDRGRITEAFF | TGTGCCAGCAGCGACAGGGGGCGGATCACTGAAGCTTTCTTT
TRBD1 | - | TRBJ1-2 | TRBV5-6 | CASRGQGVNYGYTF | TGTGCCAGCAGAGGACAGGGGGTAAACTATGGCTACACCTTC
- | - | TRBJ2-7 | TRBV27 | CASSRPGGTYEQYF | TGTGCCAGCAGCCGACCGGGGGGCACCTACGAGCAGTACTTC
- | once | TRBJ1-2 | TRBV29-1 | CSASGPLAGYTF | TGCAGCGCATCTGGGCCCCTGGCTGGCTACACCTTC
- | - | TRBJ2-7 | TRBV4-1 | CASSRTVYEQYF | TGCGCCAGCAGCCGGACAGTCTACGAGCAGTACTTC
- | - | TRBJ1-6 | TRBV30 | CAWSVSEDSPLHF | TGTGCCTGGAGTGTTTCGGAGGATTCACCCCTCCACTTT
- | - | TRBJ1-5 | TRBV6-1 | CASSERQGFNQPQHF | TGTGCCAGCAGTGAAAGGCAGGGGTTCAATCAGCCCCAGCATTTT
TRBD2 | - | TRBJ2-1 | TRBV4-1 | CASSSHPLRLAKNHEQFF | TGCGCCAGCAGCTCTCACCCCCTCCGACTAGCGAAGAACCATGAGCAGTTCTTC
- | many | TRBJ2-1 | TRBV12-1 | CASSLDRKSSYNEQFF | TGTGCCAGCAGCCTTGACAGGAAGAGCTCCTACAATGAGCAGTTCTTC
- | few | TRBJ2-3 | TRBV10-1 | CASSEGRGTDTQYF | TGCGCCAGCAGTGAGGGCAGGGGCACAGATACGCAGTATTTT
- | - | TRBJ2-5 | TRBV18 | CASSPRQVRQETQYF | TGTGCCAGCTCACCCCGACAGGTTAGACAAGAGACCCAGTACTTC
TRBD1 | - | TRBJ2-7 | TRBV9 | CASSVGQGVYEQYF | TGTGCCAGCAGCGTCGGACAGGGCGTCTACGAGCAGTACTTC
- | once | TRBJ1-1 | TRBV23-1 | CASSHLKSRRRGTEAFF | TGCGCCAGCAGTCACCTGAAATCCCGTAGAAGGGGAACTGAAGCTTTCTTT
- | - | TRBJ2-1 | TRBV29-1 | CSVKRGGRLNEQFF | TGCAGCGTCAAGAGGGGGGGGCGACTCAATGAGCAGTTCTTC
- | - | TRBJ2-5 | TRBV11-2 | CASSLTGAPAQYF | TGTGCCAGCAGCTTAACAGGAGCTCCGGCCCAGTACTTC
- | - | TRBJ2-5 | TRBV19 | CASSMGETQYF | TGTGCCAGTAGTATGGGGGAGACCCAGTACTTC
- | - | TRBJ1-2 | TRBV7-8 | CASSLADLNYGYTF | TGTGCCAGCAGCTTAGCTGATCTTAACTATGGCTACACCTTC
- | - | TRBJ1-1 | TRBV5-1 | CASSLSLGVAFAFF | TGCGCCAGCAGCTTGTCTTTAGGGGTTGCGTTCGCTTTCTTT
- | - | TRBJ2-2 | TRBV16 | CASTLGTGELFF | TGTGCCAGCACTTTGGGGACCGGGGAGCTGTTTTTT
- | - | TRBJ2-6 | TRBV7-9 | CASSTRVGGAAGANVLTF | TGTGCCAGCAGCACCCGAGTGGGGGGGGCTGCTGGGGCCAACGTCCTGACTTTC
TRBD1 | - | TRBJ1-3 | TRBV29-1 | CSVDRDRGGNTIYF | TGCAGCGTCGACCGGGACAGGGGTGGAAACACCATATATTTT
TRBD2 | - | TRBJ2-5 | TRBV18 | CASRVGTTQETQYF | TGTGCCAGTCGCGTAGGGACTACCCAAGAGACCCAGTACTTC
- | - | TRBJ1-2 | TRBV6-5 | CASNSHQQGNGYTF | TGTGCCAGCAACTCGCACCAACAGGGAAACGGCTACACCTTC
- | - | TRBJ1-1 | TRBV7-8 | CASRRTANTEAFF | TGTGCCAGCAGGCGGACGGCAAACACTGAAGCTTTCTTT
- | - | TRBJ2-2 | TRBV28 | CASTQNTGELFF | TGTGCCAGCACCCAGAACACCGGGGAGCTGTTTTTT
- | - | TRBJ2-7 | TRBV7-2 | CASSLEAGGSYEQYF | TGTGCCAGCAGCTTAGAAGCGGGTGGCTCCTACGAGCAGTACTTC
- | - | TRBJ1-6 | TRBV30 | CAWRHPGVRHSPLHF | TGTGCCTGGAGGCACCCAGGGGTGCGTCATTCACCCCTCCACTTT
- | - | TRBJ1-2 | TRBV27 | CASSSRGFDGYTF | TGTGCCAGCAGCTCTCGGGGCTTCGATGGCTACACCTTC
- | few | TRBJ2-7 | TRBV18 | CASSLSDPYEQYF | TGTGCCAGCTCACTCTCAGACCCCTACGAGCAGTACTTC
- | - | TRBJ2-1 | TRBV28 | CASSTPGLRGEQFF | TGTGCCAGCAGCACCCCGGGACTGAGGGGGGAGCAGTTCTTC
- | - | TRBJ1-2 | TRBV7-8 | CASSPDRVYGYTF | TGTGCCAGCAGCCCGGACAGAGTCTATGGCTACACCTTC
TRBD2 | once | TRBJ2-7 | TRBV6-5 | CASSYRSGISYEQYF | TGTGCCAGCAGTTACCGGAGCGGGATCTCCTACGAGCAGTACTTC